This T cell receptor beta chain originates from a study of shared clonotypes between healthy human individuals. Study-level background: The study enrolled two women and three men aged 18 to 49. Three plates each covered CD4 naive and memory; CD8 naive two, CD8 memory one. Notes on the study in general: A handful of donors shared approximately 5% of their naive CD4 clonotypes.

The CDR3 runs to 15 residues. CDR1 is LNHDA and CDR2 is SQIVND in the germline V gene (reference sequence). Note on this clone: Its antigen remains unknown. The junction shows a germline mismatch at one end, possibly a read error.

Deep-level settings were used for running the assay. Profiled with immunoSEQ multiplex PCR; TCRdb holds only in-frame clones, not every one. The sample has over a million clones; 75% to 80% are singletons. The chain uses TRBV19 and TRBJ2-1; D perhaps matches TRBD2 (6 bases). The sample comprised memory CD4+ T cells from PBMCs. This sample's subset: CD45RA-negative fraction. This sequence was found in a young man in good health. Some clones in this sample may be carry-over from other donors' samples. In DNA, the CDR3 is TGTGCCAGTAGTATAGGCGGGGCTGGTGGGGCAGTCACGGTCTTC. This sequence encodes CASSIGGAGGAVTVF.